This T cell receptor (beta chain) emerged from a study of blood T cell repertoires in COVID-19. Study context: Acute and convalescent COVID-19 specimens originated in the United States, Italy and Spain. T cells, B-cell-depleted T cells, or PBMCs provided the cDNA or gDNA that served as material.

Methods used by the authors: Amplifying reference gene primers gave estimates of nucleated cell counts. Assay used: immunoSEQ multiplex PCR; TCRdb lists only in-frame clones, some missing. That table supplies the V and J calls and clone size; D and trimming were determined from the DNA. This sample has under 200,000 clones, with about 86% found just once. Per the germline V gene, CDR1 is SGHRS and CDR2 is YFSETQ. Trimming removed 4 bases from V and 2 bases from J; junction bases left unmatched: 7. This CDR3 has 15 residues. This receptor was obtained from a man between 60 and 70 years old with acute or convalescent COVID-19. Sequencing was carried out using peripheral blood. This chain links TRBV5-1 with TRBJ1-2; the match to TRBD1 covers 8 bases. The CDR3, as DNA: TGCGCCAGCAGCGAACGACAGGGGCCCAACTATGGCTACACCTTC. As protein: CASSERQGPNYGYTF.